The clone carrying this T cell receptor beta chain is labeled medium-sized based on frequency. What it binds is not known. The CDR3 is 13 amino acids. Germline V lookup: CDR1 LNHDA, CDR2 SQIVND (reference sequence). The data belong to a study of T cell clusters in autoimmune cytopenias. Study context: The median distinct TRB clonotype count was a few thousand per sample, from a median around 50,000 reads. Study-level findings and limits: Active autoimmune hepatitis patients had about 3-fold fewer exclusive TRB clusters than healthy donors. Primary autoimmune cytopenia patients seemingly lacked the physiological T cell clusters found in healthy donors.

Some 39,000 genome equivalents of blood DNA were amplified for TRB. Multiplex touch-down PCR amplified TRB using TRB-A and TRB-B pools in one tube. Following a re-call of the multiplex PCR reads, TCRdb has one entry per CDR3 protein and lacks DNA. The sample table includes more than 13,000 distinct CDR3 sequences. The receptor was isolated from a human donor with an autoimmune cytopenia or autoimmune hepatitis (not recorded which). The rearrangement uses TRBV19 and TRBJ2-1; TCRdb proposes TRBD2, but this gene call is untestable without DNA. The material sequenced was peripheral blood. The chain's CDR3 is CASSRTSGGEQFF.